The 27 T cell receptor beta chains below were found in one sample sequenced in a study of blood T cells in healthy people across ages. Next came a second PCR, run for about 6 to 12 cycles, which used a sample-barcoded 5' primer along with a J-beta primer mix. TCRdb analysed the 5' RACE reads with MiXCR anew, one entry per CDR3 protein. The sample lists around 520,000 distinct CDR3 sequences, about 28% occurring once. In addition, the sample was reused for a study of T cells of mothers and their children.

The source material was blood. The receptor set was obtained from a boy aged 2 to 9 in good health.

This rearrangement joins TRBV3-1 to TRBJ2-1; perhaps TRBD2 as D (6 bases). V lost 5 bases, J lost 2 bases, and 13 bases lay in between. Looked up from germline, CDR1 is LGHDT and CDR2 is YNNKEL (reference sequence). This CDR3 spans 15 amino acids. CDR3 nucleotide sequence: TGTGCCAGCAGCTGGAGCGGGCCCGCCTACAATGAGCAGTTCTTC. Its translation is CASSWSGPAYNEQFF.

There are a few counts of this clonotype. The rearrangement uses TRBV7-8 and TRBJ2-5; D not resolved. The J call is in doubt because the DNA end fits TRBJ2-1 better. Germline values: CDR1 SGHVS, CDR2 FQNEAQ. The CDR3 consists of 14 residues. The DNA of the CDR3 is TGTGCCAGCAGCTTGCCGACTCGAAACAATGAGCAGTTCTTC. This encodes CASSLPTRNNEQFF.

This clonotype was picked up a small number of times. The CDR3, as DNA: TGTGCCAGCAGCTTAGGAGGACTAGCTGCCACCACAGATACGCAGTATTTT. It encodes CASSLGGLAATTDTQYF. The chain recombines TRBV7-6 with TRBJ2-3, with TRBD2 matching 8 bases. Germline V gives CDR1 SGHVS, CDR2 FNYEAQ. The CDR3 is 17 residues long. V lost 1 base and J lost 2; bases outside the gene matches: 8.

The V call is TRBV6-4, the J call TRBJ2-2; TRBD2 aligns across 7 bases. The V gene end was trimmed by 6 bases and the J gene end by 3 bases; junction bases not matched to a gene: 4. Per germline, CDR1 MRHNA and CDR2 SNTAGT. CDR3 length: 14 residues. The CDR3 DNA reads TGTGCCAGCAGCTCTACTAGCGACACCGGGGAGCTGTTTTTT. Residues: CASSSTSDTGELFF.

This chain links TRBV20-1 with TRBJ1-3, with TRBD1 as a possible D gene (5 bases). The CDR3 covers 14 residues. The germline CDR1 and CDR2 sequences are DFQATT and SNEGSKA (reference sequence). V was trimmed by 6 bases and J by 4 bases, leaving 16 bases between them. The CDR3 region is CSARGAGEGNTIYF. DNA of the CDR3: TGCAGTGCCCGTGGGGCGGGTGAGGGAAACACCATATATTTT.

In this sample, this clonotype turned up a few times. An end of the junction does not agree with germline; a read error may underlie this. The CDR3 reads CASSLEGSGGQETRYF. CDR3 in DNA: TGCGCCAGCAGCTTGGAGGGTAGCGGGGGCCAAGAGACCCGGTACTTC. This rearrangement joins TRBV5-1 to TRBJ2-5; TRBD2 matches at 9 bases. Germline CDR1 reads SGHRS; CDR2 reads YFSETQ. The CDR3 contains 16 residues. Full variable domain (missing parts from reference TRBV5-1 and TRBJ2-5): KAGVTQTPRYLIKTRGQQVTLSCSPISGHRSVSWYQQTPGQGLQFLFEYFSETQRNKGNFPGRFSGRQFSNSRSEMNVSTLELGDSALYLCASSLEGSGGQETRYFGPGTRLLVL.

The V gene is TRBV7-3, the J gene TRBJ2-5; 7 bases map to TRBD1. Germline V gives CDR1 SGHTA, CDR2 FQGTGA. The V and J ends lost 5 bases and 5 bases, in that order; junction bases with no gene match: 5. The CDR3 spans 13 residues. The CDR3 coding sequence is TGTGCCAGCAGCCAGGGGGTGTTGGAGACCCAGTACTTC. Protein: CASSQGVLETQYF.

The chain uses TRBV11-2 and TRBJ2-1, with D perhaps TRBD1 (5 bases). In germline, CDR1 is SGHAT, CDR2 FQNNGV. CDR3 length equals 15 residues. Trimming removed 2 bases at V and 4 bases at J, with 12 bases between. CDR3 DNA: TGTGCCAGCAGCTTAAGGGGTATCGGGTACAATGAGCAGTTCTTC. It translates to CASSLRGIGYNEQFF. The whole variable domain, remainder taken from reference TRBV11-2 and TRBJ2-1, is EAGVAQSPRYKIIEKRQSVAFWCNPISGHATLYWYQQILGQGPKLLIQFQNNGVVDDSQLPKDRFSAERLKGVDSTLKIQPAKLEDSAVYLCASSLRGIGYNEQFFGPGTRLTVL.

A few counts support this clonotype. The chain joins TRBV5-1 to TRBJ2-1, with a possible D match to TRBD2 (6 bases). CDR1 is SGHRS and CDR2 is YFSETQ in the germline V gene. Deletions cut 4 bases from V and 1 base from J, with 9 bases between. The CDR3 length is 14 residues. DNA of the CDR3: TGCGCCAGCAGCCTAGGGACTTCCTACAATGAGCAGTTCTTC. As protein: CASSLGTSYNEQFF.

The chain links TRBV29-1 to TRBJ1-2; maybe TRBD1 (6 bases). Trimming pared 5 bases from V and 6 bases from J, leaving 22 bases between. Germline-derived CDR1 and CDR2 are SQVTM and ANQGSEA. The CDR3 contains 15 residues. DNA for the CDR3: TGCAGCGTTAATGCCGCAGGGGTACAGAGTCATGGCTACACCTTC. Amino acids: CSVNAAGVQSHGYTF. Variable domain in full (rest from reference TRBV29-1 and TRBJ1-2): SAVISQKPSRDICQRGTSLTIQCQVDSQVTMMFWYRQQPGQSLTLIATANQGSEATYESGFVIDKFPISRPNLTFSTLTVSNMSPEDSSIYLCSVNAAGVQSHGYTFGSGTRLTVV.

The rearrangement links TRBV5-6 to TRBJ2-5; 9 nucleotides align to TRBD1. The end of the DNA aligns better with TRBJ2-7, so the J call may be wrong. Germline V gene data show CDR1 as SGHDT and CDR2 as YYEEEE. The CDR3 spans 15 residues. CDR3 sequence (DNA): TGTGCCAGCAGCTTGCCCGGGACAGGGTTCTACGAGCAGTACTTC. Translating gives CASSLPGTGFYEQYF.

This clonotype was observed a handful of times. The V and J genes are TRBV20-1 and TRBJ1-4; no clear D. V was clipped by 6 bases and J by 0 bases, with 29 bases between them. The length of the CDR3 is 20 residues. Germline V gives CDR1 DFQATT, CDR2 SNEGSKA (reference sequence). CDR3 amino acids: CSAQYNWRAKRLTTNEKLFF. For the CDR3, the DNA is TGCAGTGCCCAATATAATTGGAGGGCCAAAAGACTTACAACTAATGAAAAACTGTTTTTT.

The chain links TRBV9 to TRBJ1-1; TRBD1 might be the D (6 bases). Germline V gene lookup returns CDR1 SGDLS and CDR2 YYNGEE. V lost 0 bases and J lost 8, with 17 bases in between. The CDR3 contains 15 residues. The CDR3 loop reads CASSVAGSGAGEAFF. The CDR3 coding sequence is TGTGCCAGCAGCGTAGCTGGTTCGGGGGCGGGGGAAGCTTTCTTT.

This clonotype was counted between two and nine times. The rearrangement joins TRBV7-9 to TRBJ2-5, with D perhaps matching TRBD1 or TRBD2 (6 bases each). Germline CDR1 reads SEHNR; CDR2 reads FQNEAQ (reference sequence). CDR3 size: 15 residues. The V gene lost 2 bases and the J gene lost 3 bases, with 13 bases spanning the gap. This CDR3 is CASSLSVGGEETQYF. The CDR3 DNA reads TGTGCCAGCAGCTTATCCGTCGGGGGCGAAGAGACCCAGTACTTC. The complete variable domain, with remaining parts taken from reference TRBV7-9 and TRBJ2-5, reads DTGVSQNPRHKITKRGQNVTFRCDPISEHNRLYWYRQTLGQGPEFLTYFQNEAQLEKSRLLSDRFSAERPKGSFSTLEIQRTEQGDSAMYLCASSLSVGGEETQYFGPGTRLLVL.

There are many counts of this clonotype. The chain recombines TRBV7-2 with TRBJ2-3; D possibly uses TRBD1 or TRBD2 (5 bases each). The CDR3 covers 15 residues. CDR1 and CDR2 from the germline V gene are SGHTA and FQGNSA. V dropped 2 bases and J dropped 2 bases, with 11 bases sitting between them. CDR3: CASSLMGDDTDTQYF. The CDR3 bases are TGTGCCAGCAGCTTAATGGGGGACGACACAGATACGCAGTATTTT.

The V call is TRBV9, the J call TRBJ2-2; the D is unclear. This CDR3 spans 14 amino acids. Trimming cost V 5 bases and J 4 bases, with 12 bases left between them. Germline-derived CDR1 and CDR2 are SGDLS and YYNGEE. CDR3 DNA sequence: TGTGCCAGCAGGCGCCGCCCTGGCACCGGGGAGCTGTTTTTT. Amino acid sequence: CASRRRPGTGELFF.

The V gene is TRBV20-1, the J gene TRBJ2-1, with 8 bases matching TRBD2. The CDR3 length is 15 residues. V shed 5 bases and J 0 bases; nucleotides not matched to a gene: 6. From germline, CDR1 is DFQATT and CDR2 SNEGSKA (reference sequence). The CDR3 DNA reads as TGCAGTGCTTCACCCCTAGCGGGCTCCTACAATGAGCAGTTCTTC. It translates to CSASPLAGSYNEQFF.

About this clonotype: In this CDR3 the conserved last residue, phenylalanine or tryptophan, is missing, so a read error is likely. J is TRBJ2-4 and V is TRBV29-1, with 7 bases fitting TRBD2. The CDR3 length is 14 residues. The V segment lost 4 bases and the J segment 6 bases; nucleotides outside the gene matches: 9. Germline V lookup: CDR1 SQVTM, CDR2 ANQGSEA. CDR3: CSVGEGWDLNIQYL. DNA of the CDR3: TGCAGCGTTGGGGAGGGGTGGGACCTAAACATTCAGTACCTC.

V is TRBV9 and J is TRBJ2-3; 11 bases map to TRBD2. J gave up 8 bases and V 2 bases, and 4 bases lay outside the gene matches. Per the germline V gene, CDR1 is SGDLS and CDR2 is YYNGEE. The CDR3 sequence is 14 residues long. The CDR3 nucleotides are TGTGCCAGCAGCGTTTCCGGGACTAGCGGTACGCAGTATTTT. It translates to CASSVSGTSGTQYF.

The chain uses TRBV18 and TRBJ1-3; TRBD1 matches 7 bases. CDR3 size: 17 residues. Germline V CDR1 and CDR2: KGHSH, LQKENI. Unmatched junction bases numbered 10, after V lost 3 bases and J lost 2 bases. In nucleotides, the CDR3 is TGTGCCAGCTCACCTACCCCGGGACAGACTCCTGGAAACACCATATATTTT. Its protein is CASSPTPGQTPGNTIYF.

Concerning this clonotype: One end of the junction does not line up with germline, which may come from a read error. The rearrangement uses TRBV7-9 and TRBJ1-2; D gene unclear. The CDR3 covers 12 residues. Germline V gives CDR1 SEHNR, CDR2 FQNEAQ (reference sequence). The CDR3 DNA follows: TGTGCCAGCAGCTTACCCGGCTATGGCTACGCCTTC. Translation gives CASSLPGYGYAF.

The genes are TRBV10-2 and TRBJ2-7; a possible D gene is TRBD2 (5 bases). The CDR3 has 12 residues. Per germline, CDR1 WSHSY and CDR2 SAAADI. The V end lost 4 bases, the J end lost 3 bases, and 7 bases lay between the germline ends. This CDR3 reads CASSVGLYEQYF. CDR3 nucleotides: TGCGCCAGCAGTGTAGGACTCTACGAGCAGTACTTC.

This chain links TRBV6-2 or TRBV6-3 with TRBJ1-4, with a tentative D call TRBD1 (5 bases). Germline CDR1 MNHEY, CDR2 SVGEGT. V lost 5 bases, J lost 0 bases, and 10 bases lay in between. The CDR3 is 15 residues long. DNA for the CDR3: TGTGCCAGCAGTCTCAGACAGCCAACTAATGAAAAACTGTTTTTT. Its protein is CASSLRQPTNEKLFF.

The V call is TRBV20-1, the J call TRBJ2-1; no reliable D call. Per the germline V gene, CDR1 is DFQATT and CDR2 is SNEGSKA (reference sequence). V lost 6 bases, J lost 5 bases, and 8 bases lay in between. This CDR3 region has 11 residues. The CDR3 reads CSADADNEQFF. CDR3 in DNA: TGCAGTGCCGATGCAGACAATGAGCAGTTCTTC.

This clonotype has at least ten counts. CDR3 sequence reads: CASSVGGTGGLETQYF. The CDR3 region has the DNA TGTGCCAGCAGCGTGGGGGGAACAGGGGGCCTGGAGACCCAGTACTTC. The chain combines TRBV9 with TRBJ2-5; 9 bases are shared with TRBD1. The germline CDR1 and CDR2 sequences are SGDLS and YYNGEE. V shed 2 bases, J shed 5 bases, and the junction held 10 bases outside the gene matches. This CDR3 contains 16 residues.

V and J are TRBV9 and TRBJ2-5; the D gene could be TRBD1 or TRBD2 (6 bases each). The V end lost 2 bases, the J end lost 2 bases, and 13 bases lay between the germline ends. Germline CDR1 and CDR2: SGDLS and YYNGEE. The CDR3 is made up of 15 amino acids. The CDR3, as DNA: TGTGCCAGCAGCGTGACGGGGGCCCCTCAAGAGACCCAGTACTTC. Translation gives CASSVTGAPQETQYF.

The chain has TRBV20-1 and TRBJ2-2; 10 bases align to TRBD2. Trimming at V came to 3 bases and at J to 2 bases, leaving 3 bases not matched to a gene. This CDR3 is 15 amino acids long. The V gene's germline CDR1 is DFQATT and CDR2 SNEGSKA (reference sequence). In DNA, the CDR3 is TGCAGTGCTAGTTGGACTAGCGGAAACACCGGGGAGCTGTTTTTT. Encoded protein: CSASWTSGNTGELFF.